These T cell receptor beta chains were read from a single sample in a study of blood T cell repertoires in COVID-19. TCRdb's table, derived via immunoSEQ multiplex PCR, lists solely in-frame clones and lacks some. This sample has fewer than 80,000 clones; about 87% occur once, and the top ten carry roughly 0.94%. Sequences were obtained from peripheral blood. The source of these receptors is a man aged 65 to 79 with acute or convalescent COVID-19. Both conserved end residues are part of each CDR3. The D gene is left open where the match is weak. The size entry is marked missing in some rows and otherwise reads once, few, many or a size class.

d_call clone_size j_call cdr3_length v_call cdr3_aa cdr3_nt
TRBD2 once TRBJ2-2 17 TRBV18 CASSPLQAGVKTGELFF TGTGCCAGCTCACCGTTACAAGCGGGGGTGAAAACCGGGGAGCTGTTTTTT
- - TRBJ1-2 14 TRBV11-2 CASSLISGVYGYTF TGTGCCAGCAGCTTAATATCGGGGGTCTATGGCTACACCTTC
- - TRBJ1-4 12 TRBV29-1 CSLQGPNEKLFF TGCAGCCTACAGGGCCCCAATGAAAAACTGTTTTTT
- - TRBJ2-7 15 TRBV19 CASSIGPPGLYEQYF TGTGCCAGTAGTATAGGGCCTCCAGGGCTCTACGAGCAGTACTTC
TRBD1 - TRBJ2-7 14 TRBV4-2 CASSQVGTGYEQYF TGTGCCAGCAGCCAAGTAGGGACAGGGTACGAGCAGTACTTC
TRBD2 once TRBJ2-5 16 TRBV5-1 CASSLALAGGLETQYF TGCGCCAGCAGCTTGGCACTAGCGGGAGGGTTGGAGACCCAGTACTTC
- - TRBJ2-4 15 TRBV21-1 CASSNGDRAKNIQYF TGTGCCAGCAGCAATGGTGACAGGGCCAAAAACATTCAGTACTTC
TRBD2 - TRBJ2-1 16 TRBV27 CASSLGLAGPYNEQFF TGTGCCAGCAGTTTAGGACTAGCGGGACCCTACAATGAGCAGTTCTTC
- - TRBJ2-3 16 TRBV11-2 CASSLAGGRGTDTQYF TGTGCCAGCAGCTTAGCCGGCGGCAGGGGAACAGATACGCAGTATTTT
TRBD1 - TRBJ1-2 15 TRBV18 CASSPIGQGGGGYTF TGTGCCAGCTCCCCAATAGGACAGGGCGGTGGCGGCTACACCTTC
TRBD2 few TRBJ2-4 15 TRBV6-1 CASSDGGTSRYIQYF TGTGCCAGCAGTGATGGTGGGACTAGTCGATACATTCAGTACTTC
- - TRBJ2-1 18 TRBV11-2 CASSLDPRGAQGYNEQFF TGTGCCAGCAGCTTAGATCCTCGGGGGGCGCAGGGCTACAATGAGCAGTTCTTC
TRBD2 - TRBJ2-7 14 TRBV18 CASSRGLAVYEQYF TGTGCCAGCTCCCGGGGACTAGCGGTCTACGAGCAGTACTTC